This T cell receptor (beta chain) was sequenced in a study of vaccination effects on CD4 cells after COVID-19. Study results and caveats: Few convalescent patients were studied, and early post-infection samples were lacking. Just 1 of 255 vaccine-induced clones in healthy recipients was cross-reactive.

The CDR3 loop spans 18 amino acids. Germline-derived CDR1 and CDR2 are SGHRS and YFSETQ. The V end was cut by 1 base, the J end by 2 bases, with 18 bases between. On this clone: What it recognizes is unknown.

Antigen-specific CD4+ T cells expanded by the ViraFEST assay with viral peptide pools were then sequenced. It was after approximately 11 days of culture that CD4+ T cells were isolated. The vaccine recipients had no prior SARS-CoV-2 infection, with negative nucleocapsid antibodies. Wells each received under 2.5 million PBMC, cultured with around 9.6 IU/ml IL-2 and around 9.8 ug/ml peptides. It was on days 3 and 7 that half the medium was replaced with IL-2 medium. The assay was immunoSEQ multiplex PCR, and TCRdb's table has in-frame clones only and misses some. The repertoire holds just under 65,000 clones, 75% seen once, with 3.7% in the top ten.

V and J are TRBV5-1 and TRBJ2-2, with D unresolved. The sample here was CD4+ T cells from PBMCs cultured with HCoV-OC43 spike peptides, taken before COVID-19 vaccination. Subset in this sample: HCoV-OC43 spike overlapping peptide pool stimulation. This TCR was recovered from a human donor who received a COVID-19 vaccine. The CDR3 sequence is CASSLQSQIRPNTGELFF. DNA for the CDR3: TGCGCCAGCAGCTTGCAATCTCAGATCCGCCCAAACACCGGGGAGCTGTTTTTT.